This record concerns one T cell receptor (beta chain) sequence. A clone one base away is much larger, so this may be a read error. Using its own MiXCR run on the multiplex PCR reads, TCRdb lists one record per CDR3 protein. The data hold 120,000 or so distinct CDR3 sequences, with less than 20% observed a single time. The data belong to a study of breast tumors, draining lymph nodes, adjacent tissues. Breast cancer patients provided tissue from their axillary draining lymph nodes. V was cut by 4 bases and J by 1 base, with 19 bases left in between. The germline gives CDR1 MNHEY, CDR2 SVGAGI. The CDR3 covers 18 residues.

The chain combines TRBV6-5 with TRBJ2-2; D tentatively fits TRBD1 or TRBD2 (7 bases each). Sequencing was carried out using axillary lymph node tissue. The clonotype was recovered from a female donor with breast cancer. Some clones in this sample may be carry-over from other donors' samples. The CDR3 spells CASSCSGGQEKNTGELFF. In DNA form, the CDR3 reads TGTGCCAGCAGTTGCTCGGGAGGACAGGAAAAGAACACCGGGGAGCTGTTTTTT.